This section outlines one TCR beta chain sequence together with its context. Original data processing: Estimates of nucleated cell counts were drawn from the amplification of reference gene primers. The assay was immunoSEQ multiplex PCR, and TCRdb's table has in-frame clones only and misses some. The V and J calls and clone size are taken from that table; D and trimming were inferred from the DNA. The repertoire holds about 50,000 clones, with about 90% as singletons. This CDR3 comprises 21 residues. V was pared by 0 bases and J by 0 bases, with 13 bases of the junction left unmatched. Germline loops: CDR1 SGDLS, CDR2 YYNGEE. This record belongs to a study of blood T cell repertoires in COVID-19. Looking at the study overall: Material from acute and convalescent COVID-19 was sourced from the United States, Italy and Spain. T cells, B-cell-depleted T cells, or PBMCs supplied cDNA or gDNA.

What was sequenced was peripheral blood. The sequence came from a human donor with active COVID-19. The donor label of this sample is uncertain. This chain links TRBV9 with TRBJ2-1; TRBD2 matches at 12 bases. DNA of the CDR3: TGTGCCAGCAGCGTAGATTGGGAAACTAGCGGGGGGCGGAGCTCCTACAATGAGCAGTTCTTC. Encoded protein: CASSVDWETSGGRSSYNEQFF.